The next 18 T cell receptor beta chains were all read from a single sample in a study of PD-L1 blockade in urothelial cancer. Profiled with immunoSEQ multiplex PCR; TCRdb holds only in-frame clones, not every one. The profile shows tens of thousands of clones, about a third of them singletons. The sample in question was tumor tissue, obtained before atezolizumab (anti-PD-L1) treatment. Receptor source: a man aged 55-75 years with urothelial cancer.

The chain joins TRBV29-1 to TRBJ1-2; TRBD1 matches at 10 bases. Trimming at V came to 5 bases and at J to 7 bases, leaving 7 bases not matched to a gene. The CDR3 loop spans 13 amino acids. Germline V CDR1 and CDR2: SQVTM, ANQGSEA. The CDR3 spells CSVLRQGAGGYTF. CDR3 nucleotides: TGCAGCGTTTTGCGACAGGGGGCTGGTGGCTACACCTTC.

Sample share makes this clone medium-sized (0.01 to 0.1%). The sample holds other DNA sequences that translate to the same CDR3. This chain links TRBV15 with TRBJ2-3, with D unclear. Germline V gives CDR1 LNHNV, CDR2 YYDKDF (reference sequence). The V end was cut by 0 bases, the J end by 3 bases, with 10 bases between. The CDR3 is made up of 15 amino acids. CDR3 in DNA: TGTGCCACCAGCAGAGATCGAGGTGGGACAGATACGCAGTATTTT. Its protein product is CATSRDRGGTDTQYF.

This clone occurred a few times. This chain uses TRBV12-5 with TRBJ1-1; maybe TRBD1 (5 bases). V dropped 2 bases and J dropped 3 bases, with 13 bases sitting between them. The CDR3 has 15 amino acids. Per germline, CDR1 LGHNT and CDR2 FRNRAP. CDR3 amino acids: CASGLPGTLDTEAFF. CDR3 nucleotide sequence: TGTGCTAGTGGTTTGCCCGGGACTCTCGACACTGAAGCTTTCTTT.

The J gene is TRBJ2-7, the V gene TRBV18; 12 bases agree with TRBD2. This CDR3 has 16 amino acids. V lost 2 bases and J lost 2; bases outside the gene matches: 4. Germline V CDR1 and CDR2: KGHSH, LQKENI. The CDR3: CASSPTRLAGAYEQYF. The CDR3 DNA reads as TGTGCCAGCTCACCAACCCGACTAGCGGGAGCCTACGAGCAGTACTTC. Full variable domain (remainder filled in from reference TRBV18 and TRBJ2-7): NAGVMQNPRHLVRRRGQEARLRCSPMKGHSHVYWYRQLPEEGLKFMVYLQKENIIDESGMPKERFSAEFPKEGPSILRIQQVVRGDSAAYFCASSPTRLAGAYEQYFGPGTRLTVT.

The chain joins TRBV11-3 to TRBJ2-1; D unclear. Germline assignment: CDR1 SGHNT and CDR2 YENEEA. V lost 2 bases and J 7 bases, leaving 15 bases between the germline ends. This CDR3 is 15 amino acids long. The CDR3 nucleotides read TGTGCCAGCAGCTTACTCGGGCGCCGGGTAAATGAGCAGTTCTTC. Its translation: CASSLLGRRVNEQFF.

The chain has TRBV14 and TRBJ2-3; D perhaps matches TRBD2 (6 bases). The CDR3 length is 12 residues. The V gene lost 2 bases and the J gene lost 9 bases, with 9 bases spanning the gap. CDR1 is SGHDN, CDR2 FVKESK, per germline. The CDR3, as DNA: TGTGCCAGCAGCCAACAGGGACTGACGCAGTATTTT. As protein: CASSQQGLTQYF.

This clone was detected a few times. V usage is TRBV5-1 and J usage is TRBJ1-2; 7 positions match TRBD1. Germline CDR1 and CDR2: SGHRS and YFSETQ. The CDR3 has 15 residues. V shed 4 bases and J 4 bases; nucleotides not matched to a gene: 10. CDR3 sequence: CASSEEGTASYGYTF. The CDR3, as DNA: TGCGCCAGCAGCGAGGAAGGGACAGCCTCCTATGGCTACACCTTC.

As to this clone: This sample includes further DNA sequences coding for the same CDR3. V usage is TRBV19 and J usage is TRBJ1-2; TRBD1 matches at 7 bases. The length of the CDR3 is 15 residues. Germline CDR1 reads LNHDA; CDR2 reads SQIVND (reference sequence). Unmatched junction bases numbered 9, after V lost 5 bases and J lost 3 bases. CDR3 nucleotides: TGTGCCAGTAGTGATCGACAGGGCGGGGACTATGGCTACACCTTC. Amino acid sequence: CASSDRQGGDYGYTF.

This clone was detected only a few times. This chain joins TRBV28 and TRBJ2-3; D tentatively reads TRBD1 or TRBD2 (5 bases each). CDR1 and CDR2 (germline): MDHEN, SYDVKM. There are 15 residues in the CDR3. V was clipped by 3 bases and J by 1 base, with 11 bases between them. The CDR3 DNA follows: TGTGCCAGCAGTTTCGAGGGGATGGGCACAGATACGCAGTATTTT. Its translation: CASSFEGMGTDTQYF.

This chain connects TRBV11-3 to TRBJ2-6, with no clear D. The CDR3 sequence is 15 residues long. Trimming took off 2 bases at V and 1 base at J, with 6 bases between the two ends. Germline CDR1 is SGHNT and CDR2 is YENEEA. CDR3 protein: CASSLSASGANVLTF. The CDR3 DNA is TGTGCCAGCAGCTTATCCGCGTCTGGGGCCAACGTCCTGACTTTC.

The rearrangement uses TRBV28 and TRBJ2-7; 8 bases are a match to TRBD2. This CDR3 comprises 15 residues. The V segment lost 3 bases and the J segment 7 bases; nucleotides outside the gene matches: 11. Germline CDR1 MDHEN, CDR2 SYDVKM. The CDR3: CASSFIRLARGEQYF. In DNA, the CDR3 is TGTGCCAGCAGTTTTATTCGACTAGCGAGGGGGGAGCAGTACTTC.

The chain couples TRBV7-5 to TRBJ2-7; TRBD2 reflects the table's D call only, with no check against the DNA. TRBV7-5 is marked as a pseudogene. The CDR3 is made up of 15 amino acids. The CDR3 DNA sequence: TGTGCCAGCAGCGAAGCGGGGGAGAGGACCTACGAGCAGTACTTC. Amino acids: CASSEAGERTYEQYF.

The chain recombines TRBV1 with TRBJ2-1; TRBD1, as called in the table, went unchecked against the DNA. TRBV1 constitutes a pseudogene. The CDR3 is made up of 16 amino acids. CDR3 nucleotides: TGCGCCAGCAGCACGCCGAAGACAGGGGGCCGTCGGGTGCAGTTCTTC. It translates to CASSTPKTGGRRVQFF.

CDR3 loop: CASSLAQGPDGYTF. Written as DNA, the CDR3 is TGCGCCAGCAGCTTGGCACAGGGGCCTGATGGCTACACCTTC. The V and J genes are TRBV5-1 and TRBJ1-2, with 7 nucleotides matching TRBD1. The length of the CDR3 is 14 residues. V shed 0 bases, J shed 6 bases, and the junction held 5 bases outside the gene matches. CDR1 and CDR2 (germline): SGHRS, YFSETQ.

This clone was seen a few times. The chain links TRBV7-6 to TRBJ1-3; no clear D. From germline, CDR1 is SGHVS and CDR2 FNYEAQ. CDR3 length: 15 residues. V was cut by 2 bases and J by 1 base, with 9 bases left in between. Here the CDR3 reads CASSLITTSGNTIYF. DNA for the CDR3: TGTGCCAGCAGCTTAATTACAACATCTGGAAACACCATATATTTT.

This clone has only a few counts. The chain carries TRBV11-3 and TRBJ2-3; 7 bases match TRBD2. Germline-derived CDR1 and CDR2 are SGHNT and YENEEA. V trimming: 2 bases; J trimming: 1 base; junction bases outside the gene matches: 9. CDR3 length: 17 amino acids. This CDR3 is CASSLRGGSRGTDTQYF. CDR3 DNA: TGTGCCAGCAGCTTAAGGGGAGGGAGCCGCGGCACAGATACGCAGTATTTT.

Only a few counts were recorded for this clone. V usage is TRBV12-5 and J usage is TRBJ1-4; a possible D gene is TRBD1 (6 bases). The germline V gene encodes CDR1 LGHNT and CDR2 FRNRAP. The V end was cut by 7 bases, the J end by 8 bases, with 11 bases between. The CDR3 contains 12 residues. The CDR3 is CASAGVDEKLFF. In nucleotides, the CDR3 is TGTGCTAGTGCAGGGGTGGACGAAAAACTGTTTTTT.

The chain is built from TRBV6-8 and TRBJ2-1; no reliable D call. Germline CDR1 MNHGY, CDR2 SAAAGT. V lost 5 bases and J lost 7, with 24 bases in between. CDR3 length: 17 amino acids. The CDR3 sequence: CASSVSPALSSMNEQFF. The CDR3 nucleotides read TGTGCCAGCAGTGTATCACCGGCCCTTTCATCGATGAATGAGCAGTTCTTC.